A selection of T cell receptor beta chains follows, all from one sample in a study of technical replicates of blood from a few donors. Profiling relied on immunoSEQ multiplex PCR, and the TCRdb table lists in-frame clones only, not all of them. The sample holds about 60,000 clones, approximately 89% seen once. The sequenced sample was PBMCs. These receptors were taken from a human donor in good health. Some clones in this sample may be carry-over from other donors' samples. Both conserved end residues are part of each CDR3. The order of the fields is D gene, clone size, J gene, V gene, CDR3 protein, CDR3 DNA. The D gene is left open where the match is weak. Expanded clones get a size class; other rows say once, few or many, or leave the size out.

D: -; size: -; J: TRBJ2-3; V: TRBV9; CDR3: CASSRRDTDTQYF; DNA: TGTGCCAGCAGCCGGAGGGACACAGATACGCAGTATTTT
D: TRBD1; size: -; J: TRBJ2-2; V: TRBV27; CDR3: CASRSFRGTNTGELFF; DNA: TGTGCCAGCAGGAGTTTCAGGGGGACGAACACCGGGGAGCTGTTTTTT
D: TRBD2; size: -; J: TRBJ2-7; V: TRBV4-3; CDR3: CASSQDRRGGRFHEQYF; DNA: TGCGCCAGCAGCCAAGACAGGCGGGGGGGCCGTTTTCACGAGCAGTACTTC
D: TRBD2; size: few; J: TRBJ2-1; V: TRBV5-1; CDR3: CASTAGGGYNEQFF; DNA: TGCGCCAGCACAGCGGGAGGAGGCTACAATGAGCAGTTCTTC
D: TRBD1; size: -; J: TRBJ2-1; V: TRBV11-3; CDR3: CASSFRGWENEQFF; DNA: TGTGCCAGCAGCTTCAGGGGGTGGGAGAATGAGCAGTTCTTC
D: -; size: -; J: TRBJ1-2; V: TRBV5-5; CDR3: CASSPDRLGYTF; DNA: TGTGCCAGCAGCCCAGACAGGCTAGGCTACACCTTC
D: TRBD1; size: -; J: TRBJ1-3; V: TRBV4-3; CDR3: CASRQAGTGGGNTIYF; DNA: TGCGCCAGCAGACAGGCCGGGACAGGGGGAGGAAACACCATATATTTT
D: TRBD1; size: once; J: TRBJ1-4; V: TRBV7-6; CDR3: CASSLTGSANEKLFF; DNA: TGTGCCAGCAGCTTGACAGGGAGTGCTAATGAAAAACTGTTTTTT
D: -; size: -; J: TRBJ2-5; V: TRBV30; CDR3: CAWSGGASRTAKETQYF; DNA: TGTGCCTGGAGCGGCGGAGCCTCTCGGACAGCCAAGGAGACCCAGTACTTC
D: -; size: -; J: TRBJ2-1; V: TRBV5-1; CDR3: CASSSEVNEQFF; DNA: TGCGCCAGCAGCTCGGAGGTCAATGAGCAGTTCTTC
D: -; size: -; J: TRBJ2-7; V: TRBV4-1; CDR3: CASSQDMVVEYF; DNA: TGCGCCAGCAGCCAAGATATGGTAGTAGAGTACTTC
D: TRBD1; size: few; J: TRBJ1-5; V: TRBV5-1; CDR3: CASSLGQGSSNQPQHF; DNA: TGCGCCAGCAGCTTGGGACAGGGAAGTAGCAATCAGCCCCAGCATTTT
D: TRBD2; size: -; J: TRBJ2-5; V: TRBV4-1; CDR3: CASSHSRGSQETQYF; DNA: TGCGCCAGCAGCCATTCGCGGGGGAGCCAAGAGACCCAGTACTTC
D: -; size: -; J: TRBJ1-2; V: TRBV7-9; CDR3: CASSSSRANYGYTF; DNA: TGTGCCAGCAGCTCCTCAAGAGCTAACTATGGCTACACCTTC
D: TRBD2; size: -; J: TRBJ2-7; V: TRBV7-6; CDR3: CASSPAGTSGGVYEQYF; DNA: TGTGCCAGCAGCCCCGCCGGGACTAGCGGGGGAGTCTACGAGCAGTACTTC
D: -; size: -; J: TRBJ2-2; V: TRBV25-1; CDR3: CASARGTKNTGELFF; DNA: TGTGCCAGCGCTAGGGGAACTAAGAACACCGGGGAGCTGTTTTTT
D: -; size: -; J: TRBJ2-7; V: TRBV11-1; CDR3: CASSLASIRSSYEQYF; DNA: TGTGCCAGCAGCTTAGCGTCTATACGGAGCTCCTACGAGCAGTACTTC
D: -; size: -; J: TRBJ1-5; V: TRBV7-9; CDR3: CASSPDRNQPQHF; DNA: TGTGCCAGCAGTCCCGACAGAAATCAGCCCCAGCATTTT
D: TRBD2; size: once; J: TRBJ2-1; V: TRBV6-4; CDR3: CASSGTSGSSNEQFF; DNA: TGTGCCAGCAGTGGGACTAGCGGGAGCAGTAATGAGCAGTTCTTC
D: -; size: -; J: TRBJ2-7; V: TRBV5-4; CDR3: CASSLEPDYVYEQYF; DNA: TGTGCCAGCAGCTTGGAACCAGACTACGTGTACGAGCAGTACTTC
D: -; size: -; J: TRBJ1-3; V: TRBV14; CDR3: CASSPRQTSRPGNTIYF; DNA: TGTGCCAGCAGCCCCCGTCAGACAAGCCGCCCTGGAAACACCATATATTTT
D: TRBD2; size: -; J: TRBJ2-5; V: TRBV30; CDR3: CAWSQGLADKETQYF; DNA: TGTGCCTGGAGTCAAGGACTAGCGGATAAAGAGACCCAGTACTTC
D: -; size: few; J: TRBJ2-2; V: TRBV19; CDR3: CASSNPLVIAVTPGELFF; DNA: TGTGCCAGTAGTAATCCCCTGGTGATAGCGGTGACCCCCGGGGAGCTGTTTTTT
D: TRBD1; size: -; J: TRBJ2-2; V: TRBV9; CDR3: CASSVGQGNTGELFF; DNA: TGTGCCAGCAGCGTAGGACAGGGGAACACCGGGGAGCTGTTTTTT
D: -; size: -; J: TRBJ2-1; V: TRBV14; CDR3: CASSQGLDYNEQFF; DNA: TGTGCCAGCAGCCAAGGACTAGATTACAATGAGCAGTTCTTC